This TCR beta chain comes out of a study of T cells after yellow fever vaccination. Study observations and caveats: Abundant bulk-population clonotypes could contaminate the FACS-sorted repertoires.

Of note for this clonotype: The antigen is undetermined.

Germline lookup yields CDR1 SGHDN and CDR2 FVKESK. The V and J ends lost 3 bases and 4 bases respectively, with 12 bases between them. The CDR3 is 14 residues long. TCRdb reprocessed the 5' RACE reads with MiXCR, giving one entry per CDR3 protein. The sample includes 300,000 to 350,000 distinct CDR3 sequences, almost 4% of them seen just once. The sample consisted of PBMCs, taken 5 days after the yellow fever booster vaccination. This TCR was sampled from a young man who received the YFV17D yellow fever vaccine. The genes are TRBV14 and TRBJ1-2, with D unclear. In nucleotides, the CDR3 is TGTGCCAGCAGCCACGGCGGCCGCGGCTATGGCTACACCTTC. This translates into CASSHGGRGYGYTF.